This T cell receptor beta chain appears in the sequencing data of a study of blood T cell repertoires in COVID-19. Overall study: From the United States, Italy and Spain came samples of acute and convalescent COVID-19.

Original analysis: How many nucleated cells were present was estimated from reference gene primer amplification. TCRdb keeps only in-frame clones here, not all; method: immunoSEQ multiplex PCR. The DNA gave D and trimming, while V, J and clone size come from that table. The sample has around 220,000 clones, under 90% seen once; the top ten hold just under 20%. The CDR3 is 14 amino acids. Germline V lookup: CDR1 SGDLS, CDR2 YYNGEE. V lost 4 bases and J 0 bases, leaving 9 bases between the germline ends. Sequenced input: peripheral blood. This TCR derives from a man in his thirties or forties with active or convalescent COVID-19. This chain joins TRBV9 and TRBJ2-3; D remains unclear. CDR3 sequence: CASSPRRSTDTQYF. The CDR3 DNA follows: TGTGCCAGCAGCCCCCGCAGGAGCACAGATACGCAGTATTTT.